The clone carrying this T cell receptor (beta chain) has only one observation. As yet, its antigen is unknown. These data are taken from a study of T cell responses to AZD1222 COVID-19 vaccine. Points from the study as a whole: In a largely white British group with more females than males, clonal diversity was possibly underestimated. Reports indicate that nearly half of spike-specific TCRs are directed at unmutated variant regions. Dominant CD4 TCR responses targeted spike regions 160-218 and 743-854.

TCRdb's copy holds only in-frame clones and misses some; the assay was immunoSEQ multiplex PCR. The sample consists of around 130,000 clones, approximately 86% of them appearing once. The input for sequencing was peripheral blood, taken on day 0 of AZD1222 vaccination. The sequence was obtained from an adult in good health.

CDR3 in amino acids: CASSQDLTPGNTIYF. DNA of the CDR3: TGCGCCAGCAGCCAAGATCTTACGCCTGGAAACACCATATATTTT. The chain combines TRBV4-1 with TRBJ1-3; the D is unclear. V was shortened by 0 bases and J by 2 bases, with 8 bases between the two germline ends. CDR1 is MGHRA and CDR2 is YSYEKL in the germline V gene. This CDR3 region has 15 residues.